Given below is one TCR beta chain in context. Antigen: not known. This CDR3 has 16 amino acids. V lost 0 bases, J lost 1 base, and 13 bases lay in between. Germline V gene lookup returns CDR1 DFQATT and CDR2 SNEGSKA (reference sequence). This specimen belongs to a study of T cell repertoires and leukemia-associated antigens. Study summary: Effective reads per sample ranged from roughly 3.3 to 5.5 million. The study's findings and limits: Expanded clones' antigen specificity and function were not directly tested.

TCRdb analysed the 5' RACE reads with MiXCR anew, one entry per CDR3 protein. Found here are some 14,000 distinct CDR3 sequences, 30% to 45% of them singletons; the top ten hold nearly 9.5%. CD3+ T cells were rested overnight without fetal bovine serum. This clonotype originated in a female donor in good health. The rearrangement links TRBV20-1 to TRBJ2-1; no firm D call. Sequencing input: CD3+ T cells sorted from blood and cultured. The CDR3 loop is CSARDITIRSYNEQFF. The CDR3 nucleotides are TGCAGTGCTAGAGATATCACGATCCGGTCCTACAATGAGCAGTTCTTC.